This TCR beta chain was obtained from a study of cytotoxic CD8 clonotypes in ibrutinib-treated CLL. Background on the study: After median around six years, roughly 15 stayed in remission, about twelve progressed; responses approximately 24 partial, 2 complete. Study-wide results and caveats: There were few public clonotypes, and on treatment they contracted or stayed stable. Clonality at baseline surpassed age-matched healthy donors and tracked circulating CD8+ T-cell counts.

Library input was about 2.2 micrograms of DNA from cryopreserved PBMCs. Germline-derived CDR1 and CDR2 are SGHVS and FQNEAQ. CDR3 length equals 15 residues. Unmatched junction bases numbered 10, after V lost 5 bases and J lost 3 bases. Comments on this clone: Its antigen remains unidentified.

Sequenced by immunoSEQ multiplex PCR; TCRdb stores in-frame clones only, minus some. This table has hundreds of thousands of clones, more than 75% appearing once. This material consisted of PBMCs, taken after 12 months of ibrutinib treatment. This receptor was taken from a human donor with chronic lymphocytic leukemia. This chain links TRBV7-8 with TRBJ2-7, with 7 bases fitting TRBD1. CDR3 DNA: TGTGCCAGCAGCCCCCAGACAGGGACCCTCTACGAGCAGTACTTC. It encodes CASSPQTGTLYEQYF.